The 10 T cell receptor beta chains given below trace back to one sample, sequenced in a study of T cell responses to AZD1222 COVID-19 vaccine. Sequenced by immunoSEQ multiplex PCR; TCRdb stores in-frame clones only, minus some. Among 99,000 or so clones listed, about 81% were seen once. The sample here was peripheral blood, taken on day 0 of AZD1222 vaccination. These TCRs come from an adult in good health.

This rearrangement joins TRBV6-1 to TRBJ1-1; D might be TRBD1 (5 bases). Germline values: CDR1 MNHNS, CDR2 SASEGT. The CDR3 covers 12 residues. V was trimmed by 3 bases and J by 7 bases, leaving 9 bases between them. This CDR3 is CASSDPRVEAFF. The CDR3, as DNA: TGTGCCAGCAGTGACCCCAGGGTTGAAGCTTTCTTT.

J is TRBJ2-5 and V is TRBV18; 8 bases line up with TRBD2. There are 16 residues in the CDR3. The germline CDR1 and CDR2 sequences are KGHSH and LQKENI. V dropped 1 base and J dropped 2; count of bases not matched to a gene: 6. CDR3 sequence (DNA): TGTGCCAGCTCACCACTACGACGCGGGGGGCAAGAGACCCAGTACTTC. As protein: CASSPLRRGGQETQYF.

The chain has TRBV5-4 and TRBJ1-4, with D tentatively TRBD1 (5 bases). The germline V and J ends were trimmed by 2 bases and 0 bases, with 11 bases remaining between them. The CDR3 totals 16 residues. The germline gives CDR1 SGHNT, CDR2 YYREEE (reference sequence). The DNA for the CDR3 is TGTGCCAGCAGCTTCGGGGCGACAGCAACTAATGAAAAACTGTTTTTT. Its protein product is CASSFGATATNEKLFF. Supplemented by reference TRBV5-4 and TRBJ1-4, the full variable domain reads ETGVTQSPTHLIKTRGQQVTLRCSSQSGHNTVSWYQQALGQGPQFIFQYYREEENGRGNFPPRFSGLQFPNYSSELNVNALELDDSALYLCASSFGATATNEKLFFGSGTQLSVL.

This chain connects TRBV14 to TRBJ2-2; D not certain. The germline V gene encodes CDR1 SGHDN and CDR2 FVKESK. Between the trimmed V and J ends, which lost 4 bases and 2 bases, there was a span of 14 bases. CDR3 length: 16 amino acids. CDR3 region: CASSPPVPQNTGELFF. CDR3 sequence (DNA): TGTGCCAGCAGCCCGCCCGTCCCCCAAAACACCGGGGAGCTGTTTTTT.

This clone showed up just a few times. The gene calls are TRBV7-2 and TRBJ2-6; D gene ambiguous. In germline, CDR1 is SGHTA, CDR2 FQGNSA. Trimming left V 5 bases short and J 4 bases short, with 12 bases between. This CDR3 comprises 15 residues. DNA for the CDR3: TGTGCCAGCAGCCTCTCCTGGGCGGGGGCCAACGTCCTGACTTTC. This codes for CASSLSWAGANVLTF.

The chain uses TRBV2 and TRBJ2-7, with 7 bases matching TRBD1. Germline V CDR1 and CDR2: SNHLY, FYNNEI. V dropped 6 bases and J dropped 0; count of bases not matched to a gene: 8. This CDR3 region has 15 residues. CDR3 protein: CASSRTGVNSYEQYF. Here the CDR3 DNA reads TGTGCCAGCAGCCGAACAGGGGTTAACTCCTACGAGCAGTACTTC.

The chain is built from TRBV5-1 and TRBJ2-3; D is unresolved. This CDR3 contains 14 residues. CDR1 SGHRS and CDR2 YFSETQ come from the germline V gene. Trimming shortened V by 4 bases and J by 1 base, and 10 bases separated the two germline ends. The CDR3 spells CASSLGPGTDTQYF. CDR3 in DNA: TGCGCCAGCAGCCTAGGACCCGGCACAGATACGCAGTATTTT.

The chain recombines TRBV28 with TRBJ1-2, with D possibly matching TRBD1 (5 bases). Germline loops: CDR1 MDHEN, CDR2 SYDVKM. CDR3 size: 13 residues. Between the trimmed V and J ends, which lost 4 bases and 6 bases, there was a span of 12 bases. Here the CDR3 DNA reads TGTGCCAGCAGTTGGGGCCAGGTAAATGGCTACACCTTC. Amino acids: CASSWGQVNGYTF.

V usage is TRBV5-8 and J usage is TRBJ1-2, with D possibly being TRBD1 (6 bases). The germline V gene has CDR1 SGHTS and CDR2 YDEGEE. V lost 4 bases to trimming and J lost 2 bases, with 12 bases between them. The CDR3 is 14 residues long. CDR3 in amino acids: CASSRGHSNYGYTF. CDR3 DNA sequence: TGTGCCAGCAGCCGGGGACATAGCAACTATGGCTACACCTTC.

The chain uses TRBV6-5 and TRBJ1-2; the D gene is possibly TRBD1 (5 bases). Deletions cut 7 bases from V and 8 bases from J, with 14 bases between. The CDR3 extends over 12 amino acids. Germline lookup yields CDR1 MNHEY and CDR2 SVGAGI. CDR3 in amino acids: CASIIRGGGYTF. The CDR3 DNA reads TGTGCCAGCATCATTAGGGGAGGCGGCTACACCTTC.